The sample holds a few counts of the clone carrying this T cell receptor beta chain. Antigen: not known. This CDR3 spans 13 amino acids. The V gene's germline CDR1 is MNHEY and CDR2 SVGAGI. Trimming shortened V by 10 bases and J by 7 bases, and 16 bases separated the two germline ends. This record comes from a study of T cell responses to AZD1222 COVID-19 vaccine. Regarding the study as a whole: CD4 TCRs linked to vaccination spanned spike, dominating at 160-218 and 743-854.

The repertoire was sequenced with immunoSEQ multiplex PCR; TCRdb's copy has only in-frame clones and lacks some. The sample yields roughly 130,000 clones, roughly 89% seen once. The starting material was peripheral blood, obtained 28 days after the second dose of the MenACWY control vaccine. The receptor's source is an adult who received the MenACWY meningococcal vaccine as a control. This rearrangement joins TRBV6-5 to TRBJ2-2; D gene ambiguous. DNA of the CDR3: TGTGCCACCTCTTCCTGGACGAACGGGGAGCTGTTTTTT. Protein sequence: CATSSWTNGELFF.